This T cell receptor (beta chain) came from a study of shared clonotypes between healthy human individuals. Sequencing was performed with immunoSEQ multiplex PCR; in TCRdb, only in-frame clones are kept and a portion is missing. This table holds over 2,000,000 clones, about 94% found once. CD45RO-negative, CCR7-positively selected cells formed the naive CD8 fraction, excluding terminally differentiated effector memory CD45RA+ cells. The sequencing input was naive CD8+ T cells from PBMCs. The source is a man between 18 and 35 years old in good health. Some clones in this sample may be carry-over from other donors' samples.

For the CDR3, the DNA is TGTGCCAGCAGCGGCCCCGGGACAGACATCTATGGCTACACCTTC. Its translation: CASSGPGTDIYGYTF. The chain recombines TRBV11-2 with TRBJ1-2; 7 nucleotides line up with TRBD1. This CDR3 spans 15 amino acids. J was trimmed by 4 bases and V by 5 bases; bases with no gene match: 10. Per the germline V gene, CDR1 is SGHAT and CDR2 is FQNNGV. The full variable domain, rest sourced from reference TRBV11-2 and TRBJ1-2, is EAGVAQSPRYKIIEKRQSVAFWCNPISGHATLYWYQQILGQGPKLLIQFQNNGVVDDSQLPKDRFSAERLKGVDSTLKIQPAKLEDSAVYLCASSGPGTDIYGYTFGSGTRLTVV.